These 17 T cell receptor beta chains came from one sample sequenced in a study of blood T cells in healthy people across ages. The authors ran a second PCR of roughly 6 to 12 cycles using a sample-barcoded 5' primer and a J-beta primer mix. Using its own MiXCR run on the 5' RACE reads, TCRdb lists one record per CDR3 protein. This repertoire shows 950,000 to 1,200,000 distinct CDR3 sequences, around two fifths found once; its top ten account for roughly 13%. Sequenced sample: blood. The source of these receptors is a man aged 18 to 29 in good health.

This clonotype was recorded a few times. The chain links TRBV20-1 to TRBJ2-3; D ambiguous. The CDR3 contains 14 residues. CDR1 is DFQATT, CDR2 SNEGSKA, per germline (reference sequence). V shed 0 bases and J shed 3 bases, with 10 bases lying between them. CDR3 coding DNA: TGCAGTGCTAGAGATCGGGTGGGGACAGATACGCAGTATTTT. This codes for CSARDRVGTDTQYF.

As for this clonotype: One junction end does not reproduce the germline sequence, and a read error may be involved. The chain links TRBV28 to TRBJ2-1, with TRBD1 matching 9 bases. The germline gives CDR1 MDHEN, CDR2 SYDVKM. The length of the CDR3 is 15 residues. CDR3 residues: CAGRPRDRVGNEQFF. The CDR3 nucleotides read TGTGCCGGCAGGCCCCGGGACAGGGTAGGTAATGAGCAGTTCTTC.

This clonotype showed up many times. The CDR3 loop is CASSPFTTDTQYF. The DNA for the CDR3 is TGTGCCAGCAGCCCCTTCACCACAGATACGCAGTATTTT. The chain is built from TRBV27 and TRBJ2-3; D is ambiguous. Germline CDR1 MNHEY, CDR2 SMNVEV (reference sequence). The V and J ends lost 6 bases and 2 bases respectively, with 9 bases between them. This CDR3 has 13 amino acids.

This clonotype has just one count. The chain links TRBV4-1 to TRBJ1-5, with D hard to call. CDR1 is MGHRA and CDR2 is YSYEKL in the germline V gene. The CDR3 spans 15 residues. The V end was cut by 1 base, the J end by 6 bases, with 13 bases between. The DNA for the CDR3 is TGCGCCAGCAGCCAAGCCCTCGGTCGGGGTCAGCCCCAGCATTTT. Its translation: CASSQALGRGQPQHF.

This clonotype showed up just a few times. This CDR3 is CSAEDRLNEKLFF. CDR3 DNA sequence: TGCAGTGCAGAGGACAGGCTGAATGAAAAACTGTTTTTT. The chain couples TRBV20-1 to TRBJ1-4, with 7 bases identical to TRBD1. Germline CDR1 reads DFQATT; CDR2 reads SNEGSKA (reference sequence). The CDR3 is made up of 13 amino acids. V shed 6 bases and J 5 bases; nucleotides not matched to a gene: 6.

This clonotype occurred once. The rearrangement links TRBV24-1 to TRBJ2-3; D may be TRBD1 (6 bases). Looked up from germline, CDR1 is KGHDR and CDR2 is SFDVKD. Trimming left V 4 bases short and J 9 bases short, with 13 bases between. This CDR3 has 13 residues. This CDR3 is CATSDGPQGTQYF. The CDR3 DNA reads as TGTGCCACCAGTGACGGGCCCCAGGGGACGCAGTATTTT.

This clonotype was counted between two and nine times. The genes are TRBV30 and TRBJ1-2, with D unresolved. Germline V lookup: CDR1 GTSNPN, CDR2 SVGIG (reference sequence). The CDR3 runs to 14 residues. Trimming cost V 0 bases and J 4 bases, with 12 bases left between them. For the CDR3, the DNA is TGTGCCTGGAGTGTACCCGAGTCTATCTATGGCTACACCTTC. Amino acid sequence: CAWSVPESIYGYTF.

CDR3 in DNA: TGTGCCAGCAGCACGGGGATAGGCACTGAAGCTTTCTTT. Protein sequence: CASSTGIGTEAFF. This sequence joins TRBV5-4 and TRBJ1-1; D gene ambiguous. Germline assignment: CDR1 SGHNT and CDR2 YYREEE (reference sequence). Trimming pared 4 bases from V and 4 bases from J, leaving 11 bases between. This CDR3 comprises 13 residues. Combining the CDR3 with reference TRBV5-4 and TRBJ1-1 gives the whole variable domain ETGVTQSPTHLIKTRGQQVTLRCSSQSGHNTVSWYQQALGQGPQFIFQYYREEENGRGNFPPRFSGLQFPNYSSELNVNALELDDSALYLCASSTGIGTEAFFGQGTRLTVV.

The CDR3 DNA reads TGTGCCAGCAGCATTACGACAGGGGTTGGTGGACTGTTTTTT. Protein product: CASSITTGVGGLFF. The rearrangement uses TRBV6-5 and TRBJ1-4, with 8 positions matching TRBD1. The V and J ends lost 6 bases and 13 bases, in that order; junction bases with no gene match: 13. This CDR3 has 14 amino acids. In germline, CDR1 is MNHEY, CDR2 SVGAGI.

This clonotype was recorded a few times. V usage is TRBV9 and J usage is TRBJ1-2; weak D call: TRBD1 (5 bases). V lost 3 bases to trimming and J lost 8 bases, with 23 bases between them. The CDR3 contains 16 residues. From germline, CDR1 is SGDLS and CDR2 YYNGEE. The chain's CDR3 is CASSAETALTPSGYTF. The DNA for the CDR3 is TGTGCCAGCAGCGCCGAGACAGCATTAACGCCCAGCGGCTACACCTTC.

This clonotype has more than one count but fewer than ten. Here the CDR3 reads CASTQPRGGYTF. The CDR3 DNA reads as TGTGCCAGCACCCAACCCAGGGGGGGCTACACCTTC. The chain joins TRBV6-5 to TRBJ1-2; TRBD1 matches at 7 bases. V lost 7 bases to trimming and J lost 8 bases; unmatched junction nucleotides: 7. Looked up from germline, CDR1 is MNHEY and CDR2 is SVGAGI. The CDR3 is 12 amino acids.

The V call is TRBV6-4, the J call TRBJ2-1; D gene uncertain. This CDR3 comprises 14 residues. Germline V gene sequence: CDR1 MRHNA, CDR2 SNTAGT. Between the trimmed V and J ends, which lost 5 bases and 4 bases, there was a span of 12 bases. The CDR3 reads CASSPNLQYNEQFF. CDR3 DNA: TGTGCCAGCAGTCCGAACTTACAGTACAATGAGCAGTTCTTC.

This clonotype has only a few counts. V is TRBV20-1 and J is TRBJ2-1; 10 positions agree with TRBD2. Trimming at V came to 7 bases and at J to 4 bases, leaving 7 bases not matched to a gene. CDR3 length: 14 amino acids. Germline V gene data show CDR1 as DFQATT and CDR2 as SNEGSKA (reference sequence). The CDR3 region is CSVELAGGYNEQFF. CDR3 nucleotide sequence: TGCAGTGTCGAATTAGCGGGGGGTTACAATGAGCAGTTCTTC.

This clonotype appeared a few times. The chain joins TRBV6-2 or TRBV6-3 to TRBJ1-5, with no clear D. Per germline, CDR1 MNHEY and CDR2 SVGEGT. With 1 base removed from V and 6 bases from J, the gap between germline ends came to 7 bases. The CDR3 covers 13 residues. In DNA form, the CDR3 reads TGTGCCAGCAGTTACTGGGGAGGTCAGCCCCAGCATTTT. The encoded protein is CASSYWGGQPQHF.

The table lists this clonotype with a few counts. V gene TRBV4-3 combines with J gene TRBJ1-3, with D uncertain. CDR3 length: 15 amino acids. Between the trimmed V and J ends, which lost 0 bases and 1 base, there was a span of 7 bases. Germline CDR1 and CDR2: LGHNA and YSLEER. CDR3 region: CASSQDMTSGNTIYF. As DNA, the CDR3 is TGCGCCAGCAGCCAAGATATGACATCTGGAAACACCATATATTTT.

This clonotype was observed a few times. The chain employs TRBV12-3 or TRBV12-4 and TRBJ1-1, with D uncertain. Trimming removed 6 bases from V and 1 base from J, with 18 bases in between. This CDR3 region has 16 residues. In nucleotides, the CDR3 is TGTGCCAGCAGCCCTAGAGGGAAGGACGGGAACACTGAAGCTTTCTTT. Encoded protein: CASSPRGKDGNTEAFF.

This clonotype was observed a few times. The rearrangement joins TRBV4-3 to TRBJ2-3; D is possibly TRBD1 (6 bases). Germline V gene data show CDR1 as LGHNA and CDR2 as YSLEER. The CDR3 has 13 residues. V was cut by 0 bases and J by 10 bases, with 11 bases left in between. CDR3 protein: CASSQEGGNAQYF. DNA for the CDR3: TGCGCCAGCAGCCAAGAAGGGGGTAATGCGCAGTATTTT.